This T cell receptor beta chain was observed in a study of CD8 T cells in Susac syndrome. The study's findings and limits: There were approximately 15 Susac-specific public clones in total CD8+ repertoires and a few in CD8+ TEMRA repertoires. The study acknowledged a relatively small number of individuals in its TCR sequencing and HLA analysis.

The CDR3 has 12 amino acids. Germline V gene data show CDR1 as SGHDT and CDR2 as YYEEEE. The V and J ends lost 3 bases and 4 bases respectively, with 7 bases between them. The authors negatively isolated CD8+ and CD4+ T cells and FACS-enriched TEMRA cells. Random-hexamer reverse transcription was applied to about 0.45 to 1 ug RNA. TCRdb processed the immunoSEQ multiplex PCR reads anew with MiXCR; each CDR3 protein has one entry. The data show some 130,000 distinct CDR3 sequences, with about 95% seen just once and about 0.18% held by the top ten. For this clonotype: Its target is not known.

V is TRBV5-6 and J is TRBJ1-1; D gene unclear. This TCR derives from a human donor with Susac syndrome. Sequencing input: CD8+ T cells from PBMCs. DNA of the CDR3: TGTGCCAGCAGCTCAGCCGGCACTGAAGCTTTCTTT. It translates to CASSSAGTEAFF.